One sample yielded the 32 T cell receptor beta chains listed below, sequenced in a study of T cells in Graves' hyperthyroidism and ophthalmopathy. Amplification of TCR beta CDR3 regions used RNA as the template. HTBI primers drove first-round RT-PCR of the TCR CDR3. TCRdb re-called the multiplex PCR reads through MiXCR, storing one row per CDR3 protein. The repertoire holds 340,000 or so distinct CDR3 sequences, around a sixth seen once, with 33% in the top ten. The sequenced sample was blood. These receptor sequences come from a man younger than 45 with Graves' hyperthyroidism.

This sequence joins TRBV6-1 and TRBJ2-1; no clear D gene. V lost 5 bases to trimming and J lost 7 bases, with 9 bases between them. The CDR3 runs 12 residues. CDR1 and CDR2 from the germline V gene are MNHNS and SASEGT. CDR3 amino acids: CASSTSLNEQFF. The CDR3 DNA reads TGTGCCAGCAGTACCTCCCTTAATGAGCAGTTCTTC.

This clonotype was counted a few times. The chain joins TRBV20-1 to TRBJ2-3; 10 bases align to TRBD2. Germline V gene data show CDR1 as DFQATT and CDR2 as SNEGSKA (reference sequence). Trimming removed 5 bases from V and 0 bases from J; junction bases left unmatched: 2. The CDR3 spans 14 residues. DNA of the CDR3: TGCAGTGCTCAGACTAGCGGGAGCACAGATACGCAGTATTTT. Its translation: CSAQTSGSTDTQYF.

Many counts were recorded for this clonotype. This rearrangement joins TRBV7-9 to TRBJ2-7; 7 bases map to TRBD1. The junction had 12 bases not matched to a gene; V was cut back by 1 base and J by 6 bases. Germline V gene sequence: CDR1 SEHNR, CDR2 FQNEAQ (reference sequence). CDR3 length equals 16 residues. The CDR3 nucleotides are TGTGCCAGCAGCTTAGAACAGGGGCGAGGGTCCGGCGAGCAGTACTTC. Translation: CASSLEQGRGSGEQYF. Supplemented by reference TRBV7-9 and TRBJ2-7, the full variable domain reads DTGVSQNPRHKITKRGQNVTFRCDPISEHNRLYWYRQTLGQGPEFLTYFQNEAQLEKSRLLSDRFSAERPKGSFSTLEIQRTEQGDSAMYLCASSLEQGRGSGEQYFGPGTRLTVT.

This clonotype was observed many times. The chain combines TRBV12-3 or TRBV12-4 with TRBJ2-5; D gene unclear. The CDR3 contains 13 residues. V was pared by 3 bases and J by 2 bases, with 7 bases between. The chain's CDR3 is CASSFQRQETQYF. The DNA for the CDR3 is TGTGCCAGCAGTTTTCAGCGTCAAGAGACCCAGTACTTC.

This clonotype occurred many times. This chain joins TRBV20-1 and TRBJ2-3; 12 bases are shared with TRBD2. Trimming cost V 6 bases and J 6 bases; bases outside gene matches: 7. Germline V gives CDR1 DFQATT, CDR2 SNEGSKA (reference sequence). CDR3 length equals 14 residues. The CDR3 DNA sequence: TGCAGTGCAAGACTAGCGGGAGCGGCGGATACGCAGTATTTT. It yields the protein CSARLAGAADTQYF.

The CDR3 DNA reads as TGCGCCAGCAGCAAAGGGACAGGGGCTTCTAGCACAGATACGCAGTATTTT. Its translation is CASSKGTGASSTDTQYF. The chain recombines TRBV5-1 with TRBJ2-3; 10 positions agree with TRBD1. The CDR3 loop spans 17 amino acids. The V gene end was trimmed by 4 bases and the J gene end by 0 bases; junction bases not matched to a gene: 8. Per the germline V gene, CDR1 is SGHRS and CDR2 is YFSETQ.

The CDR3 region is CASSLGPTGQPQHF. Written as DNA, the CDR3 is TGTGCCAGCAGTTTAGGGCCAACTGGGCAGCCCCAGCATTTT. The chain joins TRBV27 to TRBJ1-5; the D is unclear. Germline CDR1 is MNHEY and CDR2 is SMNVEV (reference sequence). Trimming took 2 bases from V and 7 from J, leaving 12 bases between them. The length of the CDR3 is 14 residues.

This clonotype has ten or more counts. The chain is built from TRBV11-2 and TRBJ2-1, with TRBD2 matching over 7 bases. The germline V gene has CDR1 SGHAT and CDR2 FQNNGV. CDR3 size: 16 residues. Unmatched junction bases numbered 9, after V lost 4 bases and J lost 3 bases. CDR3 coding DNA: TGTGCCAGCAGCTCCTGGGGGGGGTCCTACTACAATGAGCAGTTCTTC. Translating gives CASSSWGGSYYNEQFF.

The table lists this clonotype with many counts. The chain employs TRBV28 and TRBJ2-1; possibly TRBD1 for D (6 bases). Germline V gene lookup returns CDR1 MDHEN and CDR2 SYDVKM. This CDR3 has 15 amino acids. The V end was cut by 5 bases, the J end by 0 bases, with 11 bases between. CDR3 protein: CASSQRGSSYNEQFF. DNA of the CDR3: TGTGCCAGCAGTCAAAGGGGGAGCTCCTACAATGAGCAGTTCTTC.

The V and J genes are TRBV20-1 and TRBJ1-1; tentative D call: TRBD1 (5 bases). CDR3 size: 13 residues. Trimming cost V 7 bases and J 1 base, with 13 bases left between them. CDR1 is DFQATT, CDR2 SNEGSKA, per germline (reference sequence). CDR3 coding DNA: TGCAGTGTGGAATCAGGGCCGAACACTGAAGCTTTCTTT. Its translation is CSVESGPNTEAFF.

This clonotype was seen more than once but under ten times. The V and J genes are TRBV5-1 and TRBJ2-1; D not certain. CDR1 is SGHRS, CDR2 YFSETQ, per germline. The CDR3 loop spans 16 amino acids. V lost 6 bases, J lost 8 bases, and 24 bases lay in between. The DNA for the CDR3 is TGCGCCAGCACTTCAGGCATATCGCCCCGCACCCATGAGCAGTTCTTC. This encodes CASTSGISPRTHEQFF.

This clonotype was seen more than once but under ten times. The chain has TRBV12-3 or TRBV12-4 and TRBJ1-3, with D hard to call. The CDR3 covers 13 residues. The V gene lost 6 bases and the J gene lost 0 bases, with 6 bases spanning the gap. CDR3 in DNA: TGTGCCAGCAGGATAGCCTCTGGAAACACCATATATTTT. Protein product: CASRIASGNTIYF.

The chain carries TRBV4-1 and TRBJ2-5, with TRBD2 matching over 7 bases. Looked up from germline, CDR1 is MGHRA and CDR2 is YSYEKL. V shed 2 bases and J 3 bases; nucleotides not matched to a gene: 6. This CDR3 spans 15 amino acids. The CDR3 spells CASSQIGLAEETQYF. As DNA, the CDR3 is TGCGCCAGCAGCCAAATCGGGCTAGCGGAAGAGACCCAGTACTTC.

This clonotype was seen a handful of times. V and J are TRBV20-1 and TRBJ2-7, with no clear D. The V end was cut by 3 bases, the J end by 1 base, with 7 bases between. Germline V gene lookup returns CDR1 DFQATT and CDR2 SNEGSKA (reference sequence). The CDR3 has 12 amino acids. CDR3 in amino acids: CSARPRSYEQYF. The CDR3 DNA reads as TGCAGTGCTAGGCCGCGATCCTACGAGCAGTACTTC.

The chain carries TRBV7-9 and TRBJ2-2; tentatively, D is TRBD2 (5 bases). This CDR3 comprises 14 residues. Germline CDR1 reads SEHNR; CDR2 reads FQNEAQ (reference sequence). V lost 5 bases and J 9 bases, leaving 16 bases between the germline ends. CDR3 DNA: TGTGCCAGCAGCCCCTCAAGGAGGCCCCGGGAGCTGTTTTTT. It specifies CASSPSRRPRELFF.

As for this clonotype: Compared with germline, one end of the junction differs, possibly owing to a read error. V and J are TRBV11-2 and TRBJ2-5, with 9 bases lining up with TRBD2. The germline V gene has CDR1 SGHAT and CDR2 FQNNGV. The CDR3 is 14 amino acids. The CDR3 sequence: CASSSIAGVGTRYF. CDR3 DNA sequence: TGTGCCAGCAGCTCCATAGCGGGAGTGGGGACCCGGTACTTC.

This clonotype was counted at least ten times. The V call is TRBV27, the J call TRBJ2-7, with a weak D call TRBD1 (6 bases). The CDR3 extends over 14 amino acids. Between the trimmed V and J ends, which lost 11 bases and 0 bases, there was a span of 17 bases. Germline CDR1 reads MNHEY; CDR2 reads SMNVEV (reference sequence). The chain's CDR3 is CAVRRTVSSYEQYF. The CDR3 DNA reads TGTGCCGTACGAAGGACAGTAAGCTCCTACGAGCAGTACTTC.

V and J are TRBV15 and TRBJ1-5; D unclear. CDR3 length: 15 amino acids. Germline V gene data show CDR1 as LNHNV and CDR2 as YYDKDF (reference sequence). V gave up 4 bases and J gave up 0 bases, with 10 bases separating them. The CDR3 sequence is CATSKRTDSNQPQHF. DNA of the CDR3: TGTGCCACCAGCAAAAGGACCGATAGCAATCAGCCCCAGCATTTT.

This clonotype was detected many times. This chain links TRBV7-8 with TRBJ1-5; no reliable D call. V gave up 2 bases and J gave up 5 bases, with 16 bases separating them. This CDR3 contains 16 residues. Germline CDR1 and CDR2: SGHVS and FQNEAQ. CDR3 in DNA: TGTGCCAGCAGCTTATCATGGGGATATGCGGATCAGCCCCAGCATTTT. Its protein is CASSLSWGYADQPQHF.

This clonotype was seen many times. The V gene is TRBV5-1, the J gene TRBJ2-6; D is unresolved. This CDR3 has 13 amino acids. Per the germline V gene, CDR1 is SGHRS and CDR2 is YFSETQ. The ends were cut back, 0 bases at V and 4 bases at J, with 2 bases in the middle. Here the CDR3 reads CASSLEGANVLTF. CDR3 bases: TGCGCCAGCAGCTTGGAGGGGGCCAACGTCCTGACTTTC.

This rearrangement joins TRBV4-1 to TRBJ2-7; 10 bases are a match to TRBD1. Germline values: CDR1 MGHRA, CDR2 YSYEKL. Germline trimming cut 1 base from V and 0 bases from J; bases unmatched to any gene: 9. The CDR3 has 18 residues. In DNA, the CDR3 is TGCGCCAGCAGCCAAGTCCCGATCCGGGACAGGGGCTCCTACGAGCAGTACTTC. Residues: CASSQVPIRDRGSYEQYF.

This clonotype has more than one count but fewer than ten. The chain combines TRBV2 with TRBJ1-2, with TRBD1 matching over 10 bases. The CDR3 consists of 14 residues. The germline gives CDR1 SNHLY, CDR2 FYNNEI. After removal of 6 bases from V and 8 bases from J, the junction contained 9 bases not matched to a gene. The CDR3 DNA sequence: TGTGCCAGCAGAGCGACAGGGGGCGCAGGGGGCTACACCTTC. Encoded protein: CASRATGGAGGYTF.

The table lists this clonotype with many counts. The rearrangement links TRBV12-3 or TRBV12-4 to TRBJ1-2; the match to TRBD1 covers 8 bases. V dropped 5 bases and J dropped 7; count of bases not matched to a gene: 6. The CDR3 is made up of 13 amino acids. DNA of the CDR3: TGTGCCAGCAGTCCACGGACAGGGAGTGGCTACACCTTC. Residues: CASSPRTGSGYTF.

The table lists this clonotype with many counts. The chain employs TRBV10-3 and TRBJ1-4; 7 nucleotides agree with TRBD1. CDR3 length equals 20 residues. CDR1 is ENHRY, CDR2 SYGVKD, per germline. J gave up 5 bases and V 0 bases, and 18 bases lay outside the gene matches. The CDR3 DNA is TGTGCCATCAGTGAGTCGTATTCATTTTACTTGGGACAGAAAAATGAAAAACTGTTTTTT. This codes for CAISESYSFYLGQKNEKLFF.

This clonotype was detected ten times or more. The J gene is TRBJ2-2, the V gene TRBV2, with D possibly TRBD2 on 5 matching bases. Germline V gene sequence: CDR1 SNHLY, CDR2 FYNNEI. The CDR3 is made up of 16 amino acids. The V end lost 4 bases, the J end lost 1 base, and 13 bases lay between the germline ends. The CDR3 reads CASSAVAHLNTGELFF. The CDR3 DNA reads TGTGCCAGCAGTGCAGTAGCGCACTTGAACACCGGGGAGCTGTTTTTT.

The CDR3 nucleotides are TGTGCCAGCAGTTTAACAGGGGGCACGGATCAGCCCCAGCATTTT. It encodes CASSLTGGTDQPQHF. V is TRBV6-2 or TRBV6-3 and J is TRBJ1-5, with 9 bases aligning to TRBD1. V trimming: 4 bases; J trimming: 5 bases; junction bases outside the gene matches: 6. Germline-derived CDR1 and CDR2 are MNHEY and SVGEGT. This CDR3 is built from 15 residues.

The V call is TRBV19, the J call TRBJ1-6, with a weak D call TRBD1 (6 bases). The V end lost 6 bases, the J end lost 0 bases, and 12 bases lay between the germline ends. CDR1 and CDR2 (germline): LNHDA, SQIVND (reference sequence). This CDR3 has 16 amino acids. Here the CDR3 DNA reads TGTGCCAGTAGCCGGGACAAGAGCTCCTATAATTCACCCCTCCACTTT. Encoded protein: CASSRDKSSYNSPLHF.

The sample holds a few counts of this clonotype. The chain uses TRBV6-1 and TRBJ1-3; D might be TRBD1 (6 bases). Germline V lookup: CDR1 MNHNS, CDR2 SASEGT. The CDR3 runs 14 residues. V was pared by 6 bases and J by 0 bases, with 9 bases between. CDR3 amino acids: CASRDSFSGNTIYF. Here the CDR3 DNA reads TGTGCCAGCAGGGACAGTTTCTCTGGAAACACCATATATTTT.

This clonotype turned up a few times. The J gene is TRBJ1-2, the V gene TRBV19; D may be TRBD1 (6 bases). This CDR3 has 15 residues. Germline V gene data show CDR1 as LNHDA and CDR2 as SQIVND (reference sequence). Deletions cut 3 bases from V and 6 bases from J, with 17 bases between. As DNA, the CDR3 is TGTGCCAGTAGTATGTTACAGGGAGCAAGGAATGGCTACACCTTC. Protein product: CASSMLQGARNGYTF.

The J gene is TRBJ2-1, the V gene TRBV24-1; D gene ambiguous. CDR1 KGHDR and CDR2 SFDVKD come from the germline V gene. The length of the CDR3 is 14 residues. V lost 2 bases and J lost 10, with 14 bases in between. The CDR3 protein is CATSDSRTPKEQFF. The DNA for the CDR3 is TGTGCCACCAGTGATTCGCGAACCCCTAAAGAGCAGTTCTTC.

This clonotype was observed at least ten times. The chain combines TRBV4-1 with TRBJ2-3; maybe TRBD2 (6 bases). Trimming took 3 bases from V and 2 from J, leaving 15 bases between them. The germline V gene has CDR1 MGHRA and CDR2 YSYEKL. CDR3 size: 16 residues. The CDR3 sequence is CASSQGLRQDTDTQYF. The CDR3 nucleotides read TGCGCCAGCAGCCAGGGACTCCGGCAGGACACAGATACGCAGTATTTT.

V and J are TRBV29-1 and TRBJ2-1; either TRBD1 or TRBD2 may supply D (5 bases each). The V end lost 7 bases, the J end lost 8 bases, and 15 bases lay between the germline ends. CDR1 and CDR2 (germline): SQVTM, ANQGSEA. The CDR3 is 12 residues long. CDR3 protein: CSADNMGDEQFF. DNA for the CDR3: TGCAGCGCTGACAACATGGGGGATGAGCAGTTCTTC.